The following is a T cell receptor beta chain sequence with its context. Germline loops: CDR1 MNHEY, CDR2 SVGAGI. Trimming removed 0 bases at V and 2 bases at J, with 8 bases between. There are 16 residues in the CDR3. The data are from a study of blood T cell repertoires in COVID-19. How the authors handled the data: Reference gene primer amplification yielded estimated nucleated cell counts. Produced via immunoSEQ multiplex PCR; TCRdb's table is partial and in-frame only. V, J and clone size derive from that table, while D and trimming were established from the DNA sequence. The sample shows tens of thousands of clones, over 75% of them seen only once.

Sequences were obtained from peripheral blood. The J gene is TRBJ2-6, the V gene TRBV6-5, with D possibly TRBD1 on 5 matching bases. This receptor was identified in a human donor in a cohort sampled during active COVID-19. Here the CDR3 reads CASSYSWGAGANVLTF. The DNA of the CDR3 is TGTGCCAGCAGTTACTCTTGGGGCGCTGGGGCCAACGTCCTGACTTTC.